This T cell receptor (beta chain) is drawn from a study of T cell clonality in common variable immunodeficiency (dated by TCRdb to 2014 to 2015). Overall study outcomes, separate from this receptor: According to the authors, figuring out what caused the increased clonality in CVID would require sequencing the repertoires of T cell subpopulations. Even though DNA input was equal, the average per sample came to 82,000 or so unique sequences for controls compared with about 31,547 for CVID samples. Reportedly, TCRbeta sequences from CVID had fewer deletions and N-nucleotide insertions, and highly modified clones with 13 or more V deletions were absent from CVID. Differences among patients in the CVID cohort limited the correlations between repertoire features and clinical complications. CVID subjects shared fewer TCRbeta clones with each other than healthy controls did (p < 0.0001). TCRbeta clonality was higher in CVID subjects than in healthy controls (t-test p = 0.018), and the increase was most characteristic of about a third of subjects.

Predominantly Caucasian heritage was noted among both the CVID patients and the healthy controls. From each donor, roughly 4.5 to 8 ml of heparinized peripheral whole blood was collected. Genomic DNA from adults with common variable immune deficiency (CVID) and from healthy adult controls was used for sequencing of TCRbeta CDR3 repertoires. The control group was made up of approximately 22 healthy adult volunteers (roughly ten male and some twelve female) whose ages ranged from about 23 to 66 years, with a mean age of almost 35. Diluted blood was density-centrifuged over Hypaque 1077 or Ficoll-Paque to isolate peripheral blood mononuclear cells. Genomic DNA was obtained from unsorted mononuclear cells using either Qiagen column purification or a centrifugation-based method. This clone was picked up many times. Its antigen is currently not known. Sequencing ends 3 residues short of the CDR3 end; the germline J gene provides the rest.

The V and J ends are trimmed by 2 bases and 2 bases, leaving 6 bases between them. The CDR3 has 13 amino acids, counting the end cysteine and phenylalanine. The DNA covers only part of the CDR3, 30 bases in frame from base 1. From the germline V gene, CDR1 is MNHNS and CDR2 is SASEGT. For sequencing, equivalent amounts of genomic DNA were input from CVID and control samples. For every sample, a 60 bp segment covering the rearranged TCRbeta CDR3 region was amplified and then sequenced. The immunoSEQ assay, a bias-corrected multiplex PCR combined with high-throughput sequencing, was used to amplify TCRbeta. For the original study's pipeline: Every unique nucleotide sequence counted as a clone and was annotated with V, D and J genes, copy number and frequency. Sequences were labeled productive if in frame, and non-productive if out of frame or containing stop codons. As previously described, clonality was calculated on the basis of Shannon's entropy. The predicted amino acid sequences of productive clones were used to derive the mean CDR3 Kyte-Doolittle hydropathy. Using the R hclust function, scaled V gene usage was clustered hierarchically with Manhattan distance and complete linkage. Sharing of clones by CDR3 amino acid sequence was evaluated by resampling 12 repertoires per group over 100 rounds. The repertoires were searched for 70 published EBV-specific and around 240 published CMV-specific TCRbeta sequences. Analysis left out a couple of CVID samples that produced under 10,000 sequences, so 45 or so CVID repertoires remained. The source is immuneACCESS, and TCRdb retained only in-frame sequences with V and J called. Part of the clones is not carried over; for the studies checked, unresolved V genes explain less than half of this, and the remainder is unexplained. V and J calls and clone size are those listed in that table; D and trimming were worked out from the DNA. This sample shows some 52,000 clones, and none of them turns up only once. The ten largest make up 3.4% of the sample.

The source is a person aged 18-70 years in good health. The sample taken for sequencing was peripheral blood mononuclear cells. The chain joins TRBV6-1 to TRBJ1-2, with no D gene named confidently. This receptor carries the CDR3 CASSEIGNYGYTF. The DNA read from the CDR3 is TGTGCCAGCAGTGAAATAGGGAACTATGGC.